These T cell receptor beta chains were read from a single sample in a study of shared T cell receptors in the human thymus. The data were produced by immunoSEQ multiplex PCR, yet TCRdb's version contains in-frame clones alone and is incomplete. This repertoire shows 700,000 or so clones, around 85% found once; its top ten account for over 0.008%. These data were likewise used in another study, on human thymus T cells.

Sequenced input: thymocytes. These receptors all come from a girl less than two years old with a congenital heart defect. CDR3s include the opening cysteine and the closing phenylalanine or tryptophan. The D gene is left open where the match is weak. For some rows the clone size is stated as once, few or many, or as a class when expanded; others skip it.

v_call: TRBV5-1; d_call: TRBD1; clone_size: -; j_call: TRBJ2-6; cdr3_nt: TGCGCCAGCAGCTTGGAGGGGACAGCTTCTGGGGCCAACGTCCTGACTTTC; cdr3_aa: CASSLEGTASGANVLTF
v_call: TRBV2; d_call: -; clone_size: -; j_call: TRBJ1-2; cdr3_nt: TGTGCCAGCAGTGAAGATAGGAGGTGGCAGTCAAGCGGCTACTATGGCTACACCTTC; cdr3_aa: CASSEDRRWQSSGYYGYTF
v_call: TRBV12-5; d_call: TRBD1; clone_size: -; j_call: TRBJ1-1; cdr3_nt: TGTGCTAGTGGTCCCCCAAAAGGACAGGGGATGAACACTGAAGCTTTCTTT; cdr3_aa: CASGPPKGQGMNTEAFF
v_call: TRBV28; d_call: -; clone_size: -; j_call: TRBJ1-2; cdr3_nt: TGTGAATTCGACTATGGCTACACCTTC; cdr3_aa: CEFDYGYTF
v_call: TRBV6-6; d_call: TRBD1; clone_size: -; j_call: TRBJ1-1; cdr3_nt: TGTGCCAGCAGCCAGGACAGGGGGAACACTGAAGCTTTCTTT; cdr3_aa: CASSQDRGNTEAFF
v_call: TRBV7-8; d_call: -; clone_size: -; j_call: TRBJ1-5; cdr3_nt: TGTGCCAGCAGCTCCCGACCGGGGTGGGCGTGGGATCAGCCCCAGCATTTT; cdr3_aa: CASSSRPGWAWDQPQHF
v_call: TRBV5-4; d_call: -; clone_size: -; j_call: TRBJ1-4; cdr3_nt: TGTGCCAGCAGCTTAGAGGGTATTGAAAAACTGTTTTTT; cdr3_aa: CASSLEGIEKLFF
v_call: TRBV7-7; d_call: TRBD1; clone_size: -; j_call: TRBJ2-5; cdr3_nt: TGTGCCAGCACCTTACAGGGGGCGGGGGAGACCCAGTACTTC; cdr3_aa: CASTLQGAGETQYF
v_call: TRBV30; d_call: TRBD1; clone_size: -; j_call: TRBJ1-3; cdr3_nt: TGTGCCTGGATCTCTCTGGGACAGGCCCACTCTGGAAACACCATATATTTT; cdr3_aa: CAWISLGQAHSGNTIYF
v_call: TRBV7-2; d_call: -; clone_size: -; j_call: TRBJ1-1; cdr3_nt: TGTGCCAGCAGCTCCCCTGACTTGAACACTGAAGCTTTCTTT; cdr3_aa: CASSSPDLNTEAFF
v_call: TRBV6-1; d_call: -; clone_size: -; j_call: TRBJ2-1; cdr3_nt: TGTGCCAGCAGTGAATCATCGAAGGAGACGCTTGGCGATGAGCAGTTCTTC; cdr3_aa: CASSESSKETLGDEQFF
v_call: TRBV10-3; d_call: -; clone_size: few; j_call: TRBJ2-7; cdr3_nt: TGTGCCATCAGTGAGTCTTGGGCTCCCCCCGAGCAGTACTTC; cdr3_aa: CAISESWAPPEQYF
v_call: TRBV5-6; d_call: -; clone_size: once; j_call: TRBJ2-7; cdr3_nt: TGTGCCAGCAGCATGCTCGGTCCGGACACAGCCTACGAGAAGTACTTC; cdr3_aa: CASSMLGPDTAYEKYF
v_call: TRBV28; d_call: TRBD1; clone_size: -; j_call: TRBJ2-3; cdr3_nt: TGTGCCAGCAGTTTAGTTCGGACAGGGGTATTAGTTATGGATACGCAGTATTTT; cdr3_aa: CASSLVRTGVLVMDTQYF
v_call: TRBV18; d_call: -; clone_size: -; j_call: TRBJ1-5; cdr3_nt: TGTGCCAGCTCACCACCGGAGGGAGGGGATCAGCCCCAGCATTTT; cdr3_aa: CASSPPEGGDQPQHF
v_call: TRBV6-1; d_call: -; clone_size: few; j_call: TRBJ1-5; cdr3_nt: TGTGCCAGCAGTGAAGCGGGCAGTGCCTATAGCAATCAGCCCCAGCATTTT; cdr3_aa: CASSEAGSAYSNQPQHF
v_call: TRBV5-1; d_call: TRBD2; clone_size: -; j_call: TRBJ2-1; cdr3_nt: TGCGCCAGCAGCTTGATTGTCGATAGCGGGAACTACAATGAGCAGTTCTTC; cdr3_aa: CASSLIVDSGNYNEQFF
v_call: TRBV4-3; d_call: TRBD2; clone_size: -; j_call: TRBJ2-4; cdr3_nt: TGCGCCAGCAGCCCGGGACTAGCGGGGGCCAAAAACATTCAGTACTTC; cdr3_aa: CASSPGLAGAKNIQYF
v_call: TRBV7-9; d_call: -; clone_size: -; j_call: TRBJ2-1; cdr3_nt: TGTGCCAGCAGCAAGACAGTAAACAATGAGCAGTTCTTC; cdr3_aa: CASSKTVNNEQFF
v_call: TRBV15; d_call: -; clone_size: -; j_call: TRBJ1-1; cdr3_nt: TGTGCCACCAGCAGAGGGGGGAGGGTAACTGAAGCTTTCTTT; cdr3_aa: CATSRGGRVTEAFF
v_call: TRBV18; d_call: -; clone_size: few; j_call: TRBJ2-5; cdr3_nt: TGTGCCAGCTCTCCGCAGGGCCCCGCAGAGACCCAGTACTTC; cdr3_aa: CASSPQGPAETQYF
v_call: TRBV6-1; d_call: TRBD1; clone_size: few; j_call: TRBJ1-2; cdr3_nt: TGTGCCAGCAGTAATCCGACAGGGGGCAACTATGGCTACACCTTC; cdr3_aa: CASSNPTGGNYGYTF
v_call: TRBV6-5; d_call: -; clone_size: -; j_call: TRBJ1-1; cdr3_nt: TGTGCCAGCAGTTACTCGATCGAACGAAAGAGGGCTTTCTTT; cdr3_aa: CASSYSIERKRAFF
v_call: TRBV27; d_call: -; clone_size: -; j_call: TRBJ1-1; cdr3_nt: TGTGCCAGCAAGGACGGGGTTAACACTGAAGCTTTCTTT; cdr3_aa: CASKDGVNTEAFF
v_call: TRBV5-1; d_call: TRBD1; clone_size: -; j_call: TRBJ1-1; cdr3_nt: TGCGCCAGCAGCTTGCTGACAGGGGTGGCTGAAGCTTTCTTT; cdr3_aa: CASSLLTGVAEAFF
v_call: TRBV5-6; d_call: -; clone_size: -; j_call: TRBJ1-3; cdr3_nt: TGTGCCAGCAGTCGATGCACAGGGTTTGCTGGAAACACCATATATTTT; cdr3_aa: CASSRCTGFAGNTIYF
v_call: TRBV15; d_call: TRBD1; clone_size: -; j_call: TRBJ1-1; cdr3_nt: TGTGCCACCAGCAGAGTCCCGGGACAGTTCCCTGGGGACACTGAAGCTTTCTTT; cdr3_aa: CATSRVPGQFPGDTEAFF
v_call: TRBV12-2; d_call: -; clone_size: -; j_call: TRBJ1-2; cdr3_nt: TGTGCAAGTCGCTTAGCGGCCCCTCGCTACACCTTC; cdr3_aa: CASRLAAPRYTF
v_call: TRBV6-6; d_call: -; clone_size: -; j_call: TRBJ1-1; cdr3_nt: TGTGCCAGCAGTTACGAGAAGAACACTGAAGCTTTCTTT; cdr3_aa: CASSYEKNTEAFF
v_call: TRBV4-1; d_call: TRBD1; clone_size: -; j_call: TRBJ1-5; cdr3_nt: TGCGCCAGCAGCCAAGAGCCGGGGACAGGGGGAGTCAGCAATCAGCCCCAGCATTTT; cdr3_aa: CASSQEPGTGGVSNQPQHF
v_call: TRBV11-2; d_call: TRBD1; clone_size: -; j_call: TRBJ1-4; cdr3_nt: TGTGCCAGCATCCTAGGGACAGGGATTACTAATGAAAAACTGTTTTTT; cdr3_aa: CASILGTGITNEKLFF
v_call: TRBV2; d_call: TRBD2; clone_size: -; j_call: TRBJ2-2; cdr3_nt: TGTGCCAGCAGTTATGGACTAGCGGGGGTAAATACCGGGGAGCTGTTTTTT; cdr3_aa: CASSYGLAGVNTGELFF
v_call: TRBV5-1; d_call: -; clone_size: -; j_call: TRBJ2-5; cdr3_nt: TGCGCCAGCAGCTTGGGACAAGGCCTTCAAGAGACCCAGTACTTC; cdr3_aa: CASSLGQGLQETQYF
v_call: TRBV5-1; d_call: TRBD2; clone_size: -; j_call: TRBJ2-7; cdr3_nt: TGCGCCAGCAGCTTGGTGGCTAGCGGGGGGGCTGGTGAGCAGTACTTC; cdr3_aa: CASSLVASGGAGEQYF
v_call: TRBV5-5; d_call: -; clone_size: -; j_call: TRBJ2-3; cdr3_nt: TGTGCCAGCAGCCCACCTAGCGTCCGCACAGATACGCAGTATTTT; cdr3_aa: CASSPPSVRTDTQYF
v_call: TRBV19; d_call: -; clone_size: -; j_call: TRBJ1-2; cdr3_nt: TGTGCCAGTAGCGCCTACGGCCGAGGTGGCTACACCTTC; cdr3_aa: CASSAYGRGGYTF
v_call: TRBV28; d_call: -; clone_size: -; j_call: TRBJ2-6; cdr3_nt: TGTGCCAGCAGTTTGGGGCCCTCCTCTTCTGGGGCCAACGTCCTGACTTTC; cdr3_aa: CASSLGPSSSGANVLTF
v_call: TRBV7-9; d_call: -; clone_size: -; j_call: TRBJ1-2; cdr3_nt: TGTGCCAGCAGCCCCGGGGGGATTGGCTACACCTTC; cdr3_aa: CASSPGGIGYTF
v_call: TRBV5-1; d_call: TRBD1; clone_size: -; j_call: TRBJ1-2; cdr3_nt: TGCGCCAGCAGCTCTACAGGGGAGGCAGAGGGCTACACCTTC; cdr3_aa: CASSSTGEAEGYTF
v_call: TRBV6-4; d_call: -; clone_size: -; j_call: TRBJ2-2; cdr3_nt: TGTGCCAGCAGTGACTCAGGGGCCGGGGAGCTGTTTTTT; cdr3_aa: CASSDSGAGELFF
v_call: TRBV29-1; d_call: TRBD1; clone_size: -; j_call: TRBJ2-1; cdr3_nt: TGCAGCGTCGAGAGACAGGGTTGGAATGAGCAGTTCTTC; cdr3_aa: CSVERQGWNEQFF
v_call: TRBV5-5; d_call: -; clone_size: -; j_call: TRBJ1-6; cdr3_nt: TGTGCCAGCACAGGCGCCATACCCTCACCCCTCCACTTT; cdr3_aa: CASTGAIPSPLHF
v_call: TRBV6-1; d_call: -; clone_size: -; j_call: TRBJ2-5; cdr3_nt: TGTGCCAGCATCACCCTGGACAGAATCCCAGAGACCCAGTACTTC; cdr3_aa: CASITLDRIPETQYF
v_call: TRBV28; d_call: -; clone_size: -; j_call: TRBJ2-3; cdr3_nt: TGTGCCAGCTCCGCGGGGGCCGTAGATACGCAGTATTTT; cdr3_aa: CASSAGAVDTQYF
v_call: TRBV10-1; d_call: -; clone_size: -; j_call: TRBJ2-5; cdr3_nt: TGCGCCAGCAGCACGGAGGCTCAAGAGACCCAGTACTTC; cdr3_aa: CASSTEAQETQYF
v_call: TRBV11-2; d_call: TRBD1; clone_size: once; j_call: TRBJ1-6; cdr3_nt: TGTGCCAGCAGCTCATGGACAGGGCAGGATTCACCCCTCCACTTT; cdr3_aa: CASSSWTGQDSPLHF
v_call: TRBV28; d_call: -; clone_size: -; j_call: TRBJ1-5; cdr3_nt: TGTGCCAGCAGTCTCCGGGACTGGAATCAGCCCCAGCATTTT; cdr3_aa: CASSLRDWNQPQHF
v_call: TRBV14; d_call: TRBD1; clone_size: -; j_call: TRBJ1-2; cdr3_nt: TGTGCCAGCAGCCAAGACACCCGTGGGGGACAGGGTCACTATGGCTACACCTTC; cdr3_aa: CASSQDTRGGQGHYGYTF
v_call: TRBV2; d_call: TRBD1; clone_size: -; j_call: TRBJ1-1; cdr3_nt: TGTGCCAGCAAGGGGACAGGGGTCTTGAACACTGAAGCTTTCTTT; cdr3_aa: CASKGTGVLNTEAFF
v_call: TRBV5-1; d_call: -; clone_size: once; j_call: TRBJ1-2; cdr3_nt: TGCGCCAGCAGCTTAACACAGGGTCAGGGTGGCTACACCTTC; cdr3_aa: CASSLTQGQGGYTF
v_call: TRBV30; d_call: TRBD1; clone_size: -; j_call: TRBJ1-1; cdr3_nt: TGTGCCTGGAGTGTACGGACAGGGTTGAACACTGAAGCTTTCTTT; cdr3_aa: CAWSVRTGLNTEAFF
v_call: TRBV7-2; d_call: TRBD1; clone_size: -; j_call: TRBJ2-5; cdr3_nt: TGTGCCAGCAGCTTACAAGACAGGGGGGGAGAGACCCAGTACTTC; cdr3_aa: CASSLQDRGGETQYF